A single T cell receptor beta chain is shown here with its context. The data were taken from a study of technical replicates of blood from a handful of donors. Libraries were prepared by immunoSEQ multiplex PCR; TCRdb keeps only in-frame clonotypes and omits some of them. The sample yields about 94,000 clones, 95% seen once. Germline V gene lookup returns CDR1 KGHSH and CDR2 LQKENI. The CDR3 runs to 16 residues. The J segment lost 2 bases and the V segment lost 8 bases, leaving 15 bases of the junction unmatched. Sequencing was performed on T cells isolated from PBMCs. The sequence came from a human donor in good health. The chain employs TRBV18 and TRBJ2-7, with TRBD2 identical over 7 bases. The CDR3 region is CASARRGEGPTYEQYF. DNA for the CDR3: TGTGCCAGCGCCCGTCGAGGGGAGGGGCCCACCTACGAGCAGTACTTC.